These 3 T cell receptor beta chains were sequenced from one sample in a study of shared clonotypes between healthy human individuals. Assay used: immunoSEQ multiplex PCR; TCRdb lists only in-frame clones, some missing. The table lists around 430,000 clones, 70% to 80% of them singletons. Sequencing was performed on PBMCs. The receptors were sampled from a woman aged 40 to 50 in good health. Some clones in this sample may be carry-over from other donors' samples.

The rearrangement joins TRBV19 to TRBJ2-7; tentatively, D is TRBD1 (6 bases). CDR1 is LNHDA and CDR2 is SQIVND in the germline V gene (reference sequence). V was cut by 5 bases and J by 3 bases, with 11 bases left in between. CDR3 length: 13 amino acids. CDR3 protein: CASSRGGYYEQYF. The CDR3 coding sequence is TGTGCCAGTAGTCGTGGGGGCTACTACGAGCAGTACTTC.

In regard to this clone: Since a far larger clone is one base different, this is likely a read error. CDR3 nucleotides: TGTGCCAGCAGTTACCCTCACGGAGGTTCCTGCAATGAGCAGTTCTTC. Translated: CASSYPHGGSCNEQFF. The rearrangement joins TRBV28 to TRBJ2-1, with D maybe TRBD2 (5 bases). This CDR3 has 16 amino acids. Germline V gene data show CDR1 as MDHEN and CDR2 as SYDVKM.

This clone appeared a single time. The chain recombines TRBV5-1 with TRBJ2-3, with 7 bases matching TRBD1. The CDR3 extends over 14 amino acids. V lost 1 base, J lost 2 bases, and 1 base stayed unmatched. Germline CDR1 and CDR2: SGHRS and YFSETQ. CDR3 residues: CASSLQGDTDTQYF. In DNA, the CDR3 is TGCGCCAGCAGCTTGCAGGGGGACACAGATACGCAGTATTTT.